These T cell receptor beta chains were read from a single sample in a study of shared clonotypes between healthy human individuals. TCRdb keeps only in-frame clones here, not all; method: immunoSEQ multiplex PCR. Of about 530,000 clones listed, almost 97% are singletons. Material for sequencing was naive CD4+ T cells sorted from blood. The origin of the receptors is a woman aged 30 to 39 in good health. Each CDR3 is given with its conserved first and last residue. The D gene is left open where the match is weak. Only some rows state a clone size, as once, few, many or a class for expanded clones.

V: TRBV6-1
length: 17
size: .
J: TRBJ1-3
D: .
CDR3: CASSEQPGLGFGNTIYF
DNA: TGTGCCAGCAGTGAACAGCCGGGCTTGGGCTTCGGAAACACCATATATTTT

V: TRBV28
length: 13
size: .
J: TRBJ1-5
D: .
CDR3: CASTSSVIQPQHF
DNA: TGTGCCAGCACCTCATCGGTTATCCAGCCCCAGCATTTT

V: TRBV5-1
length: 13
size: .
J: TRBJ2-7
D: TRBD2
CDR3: CASSLTSFNEQYF
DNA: TGCGCCAGCAGCCTGACTAGCTTTAACGAGCAGTACTTC

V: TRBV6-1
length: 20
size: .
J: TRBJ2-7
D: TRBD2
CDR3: CASSDLPSGLAGVSSYEQYF
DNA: TGTGCCAGCAGTGACCTTCCCAGCGGACTAGCGGGAGTATCATCCTACGAGCAGTACTTC

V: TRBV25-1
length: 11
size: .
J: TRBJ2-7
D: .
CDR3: CASSDERAQYF
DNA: TGTGCCAGCAGTGATGAACGGGCCCAGTACTTC

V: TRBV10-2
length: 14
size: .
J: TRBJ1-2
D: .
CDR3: CASRAGGLGLSYTF
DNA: TGCGCCAGCAGGGCGGGCGGTCTTGGGTTGAGCTACACCTTC

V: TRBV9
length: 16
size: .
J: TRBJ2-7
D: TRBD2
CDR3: CASSVGTSGPPYEQYF
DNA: TGTGCCAGCAGCGTAGGTACTAGCGGTCCTCCTTACGAGCAGTACTTC

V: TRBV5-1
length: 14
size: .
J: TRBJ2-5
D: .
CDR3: CASSFGHNQETQYF
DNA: TGCGCCAGCAGCTTCGGACACAACCAAGAGACCCAGTACTTC

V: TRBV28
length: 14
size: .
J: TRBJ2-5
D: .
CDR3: CASSLPPTGREQYF
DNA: TGTGCCAGCAGTCTCCCCCCGACAGGGAGGGAGCAGTACTTC

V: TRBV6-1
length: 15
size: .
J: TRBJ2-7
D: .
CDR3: CASSPRKTALREQYF
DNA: TGTGCCAGCAGTCCCCGAAAGACGGCTCTACGGGAGCAGTACTTC

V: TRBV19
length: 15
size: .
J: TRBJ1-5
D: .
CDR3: CASTVVGSSNQPQHF
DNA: TGTGCCAGCACCGTCGTAGGGTCAAGCAATCAGCCCCAGCATTTT

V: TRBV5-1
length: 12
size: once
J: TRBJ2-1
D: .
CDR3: CASSLGVNEQFF
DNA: TGCGCCAGCAGCTTAGGAGTAAATGAGCAGTTCTTC

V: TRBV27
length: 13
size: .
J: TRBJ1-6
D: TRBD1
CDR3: CATSQGVNSPLHF
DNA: TGTGCCACCTCACAGGGGGTTAATTCACCCCTCCACTTT

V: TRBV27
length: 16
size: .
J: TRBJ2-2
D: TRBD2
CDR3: CASSLGLAANTGELFF
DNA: TGTGCCAGCAGTTTAGGGCTAGCGGCGAACACCGGGGAGCTGTTTTTT

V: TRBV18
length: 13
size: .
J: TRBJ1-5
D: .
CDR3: CASSPEDNQPQHF
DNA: TGTGCCAGCTCCCCGGAAGACAATCAGCCCCAGCATTTT

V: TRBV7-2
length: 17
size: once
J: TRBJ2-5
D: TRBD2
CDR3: CASSLASTSGSGETQYF
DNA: TGTGCCAGCAGCTTAGCCTCGACTAGCGGGAGCGGAGAGACCCAGTACTTC

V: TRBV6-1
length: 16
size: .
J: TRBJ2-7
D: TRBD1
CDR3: CASSEAGGQVPYEQYF
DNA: TGTGCCAGCAGTGAAGCAGGCGGACAGGTCCCCTACGAGCAGTACTTC

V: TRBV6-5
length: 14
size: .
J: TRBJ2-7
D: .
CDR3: CASSYSSQGSEQYF
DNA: TGTGCCAGCAGTTACTCGTCCCAGGGATCCGAGCAGTACTTC

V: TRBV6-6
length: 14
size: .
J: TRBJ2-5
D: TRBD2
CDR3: CASGGLAIGETQYF
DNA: TGTGCCAGCGGAGGACTAGCCATAGGAGAGACCCAGTACTTC

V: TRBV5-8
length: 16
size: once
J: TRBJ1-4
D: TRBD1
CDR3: CASSFRQGAMWEKLFF
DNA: TGTGCCAGCAGCTTTAGGCAGGGGGCGATGTGGGAAAAACTGTTTTTT

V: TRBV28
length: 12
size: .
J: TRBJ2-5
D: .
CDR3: CASSKTVIQQYF
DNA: TGTGCCAGCAGTAAGACAGTCATCCAGCAGTACTTC

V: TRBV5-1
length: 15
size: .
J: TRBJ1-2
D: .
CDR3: CASSLSGRDMYGYTF
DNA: TGCGCCAGCAGCTTGTCGGGGCGCGATATGTATGGCTACACCTTC

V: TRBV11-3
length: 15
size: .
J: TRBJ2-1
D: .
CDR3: CASSLGTLEYNEQFF
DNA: TGTGCCAGCAGCTTAGGGACTTTAGAGTACAATGAGCAGTTCTTC

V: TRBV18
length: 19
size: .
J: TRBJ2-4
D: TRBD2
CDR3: CASSPLVSSGRGGKNIQYF
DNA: TGTGCCAGCTCACCATTAGTTTCTAGCGGGAGAGGAGGCAAAAACATTCAGTACTTC

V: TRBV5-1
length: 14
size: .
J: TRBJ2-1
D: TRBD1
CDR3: CASSSGQTYNEQFF
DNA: TGCGCCAGCAGCTCGGGACAGACCTACAATGAGCAGTTCTTC

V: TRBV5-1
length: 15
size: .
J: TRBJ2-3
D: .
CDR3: CASRVLGGATDTQYF
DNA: TGCGCCAGCAGAGTACTAGGCGGAGCGACAGATACGCAGTATTTT

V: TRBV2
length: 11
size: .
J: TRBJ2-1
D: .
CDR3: CASSLYDEQFF
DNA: TGTGCCAGCAGTCTTTACGATGAGCAGTTCTTC

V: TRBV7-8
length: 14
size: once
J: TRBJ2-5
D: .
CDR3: CASSSWQGRETQYF
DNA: TGTGCCAGCAGCTCCTGGCAGGGCCGAGAGACCCAGTACTTC

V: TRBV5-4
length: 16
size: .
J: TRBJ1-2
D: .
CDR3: CASSRTGLRRNYGYTF
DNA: TGTGCCAGCAGCCGAACGGGACTGCGAAGGAACTATGGCTACACCTTC

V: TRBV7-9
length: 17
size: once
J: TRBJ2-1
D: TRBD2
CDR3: CASSSPGTRPHGSEQFF
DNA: TGTGCCAGCAGCTCCCCCGGGACTAGACCCCACGGGTCGGAGCAGTTCTTC

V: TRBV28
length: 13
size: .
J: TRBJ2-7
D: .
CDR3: CASSLPPRYEQYF
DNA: TGTGCCAGCAGTTTACCCCCCCGCTACGAGCAGTACTTC

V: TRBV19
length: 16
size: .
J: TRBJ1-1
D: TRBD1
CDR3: CASSKSGTAANTEAFF
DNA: TGTGCCAGTAGTAAATCCGGGACAGCAGCGAACACTGAAGCTTTCTTT

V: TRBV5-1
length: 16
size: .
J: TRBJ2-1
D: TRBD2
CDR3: CASSLDVLAGVNEQFF
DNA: TGCGCCAGCAGCTTGGATGTTCTAGCGGGAGTCAATGAGCAGTTCTTC

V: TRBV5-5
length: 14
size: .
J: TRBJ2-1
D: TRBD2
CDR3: CASSRGLGGIEQFF
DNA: TGTGCCAGCAGCCGTGGACTAGGAGGAATTGAGCAGTTCTTC

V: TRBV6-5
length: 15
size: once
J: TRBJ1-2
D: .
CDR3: CATWGGEPTFYGYTF
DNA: TGTGCCACCTGGGGGGGGGAACCGACCTTCTATGGCTACACCTTC

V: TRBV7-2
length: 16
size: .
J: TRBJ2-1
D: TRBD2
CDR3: CASSRRSSGFYNEQFF
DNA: TGTGCCAGCAGCCGACGGAGTAGCGGGTTTTACAATGAGCAGTTCTTC

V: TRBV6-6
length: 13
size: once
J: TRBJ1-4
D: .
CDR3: CASTRSQGEKLFF
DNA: TGTGCCAGCACAAGATCACAGGGAGAAAAACTGTTTTTT

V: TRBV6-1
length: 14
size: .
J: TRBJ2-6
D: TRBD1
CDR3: CASKQTGVPHVLTF
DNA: TGTGCCAGCAAACAAACAGGGGTTCCCCACGTCCTGACTTTC

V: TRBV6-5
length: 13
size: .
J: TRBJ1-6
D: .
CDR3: CASSYSYDSPLHF
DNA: TGTGCCAGCAGTTACTCGTACGACTCACCCCTCCACTTT

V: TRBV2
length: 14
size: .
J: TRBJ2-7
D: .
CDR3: CASLRDTLLYEQYF
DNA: TGTGCCAGCCTCCGGGACACCCTACTTTACGAGCAGTACTTC

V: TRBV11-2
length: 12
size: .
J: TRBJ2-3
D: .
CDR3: CASSLGEDTQYF
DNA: TGTGCCAGCAGCTTAGGCGAAGATACGCAGTATTTT

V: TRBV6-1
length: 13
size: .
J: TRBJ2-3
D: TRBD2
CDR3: CASKTSGISTQYF
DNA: TGTGCCAGCAAAACTAGCGGGATAAGTACGCAGTATTTT

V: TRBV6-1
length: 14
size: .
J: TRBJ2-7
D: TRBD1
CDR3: CASSGRDRGLKQYF
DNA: TGTGCCAGCAGTGGCCGGGACAGGGGGTTGAAGCAGTACTTC

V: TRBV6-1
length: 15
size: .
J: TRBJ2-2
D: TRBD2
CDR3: CATNQGLAAIGELFF
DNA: TGTGCCACCAACCAGGGACTAGCGGCTATCGGGGAGCTGTTTTTT

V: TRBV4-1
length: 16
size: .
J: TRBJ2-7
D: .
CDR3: CASSQGLARNSYEQYF
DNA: TGCGCCAGCAGCCAAGGCCTAGCGCGGAACTCCTACGAGCAGTACTTC

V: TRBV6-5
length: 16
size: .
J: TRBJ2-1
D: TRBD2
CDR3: CASSYSRTSGRGEQFF
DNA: TGTGCCAGCAGTTACTCGAGGACTAGCGGTAGGGGTGAGCAGTTCTTC

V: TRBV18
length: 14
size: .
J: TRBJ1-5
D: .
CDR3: CASSRESSNQPQHF
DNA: TGTGCCAGCTCACGGGAAAGTAGCAATCAGCCCCAGCATTTT

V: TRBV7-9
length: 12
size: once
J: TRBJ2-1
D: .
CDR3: CASSIGGLEQFF
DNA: TGTGCCAGCAGCATCGGGGGCCTTGAGCAGTTCTTC

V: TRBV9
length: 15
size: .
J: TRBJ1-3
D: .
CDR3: CASSAASSSGNTIYF
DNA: TGTGCCAGCAGCGCGGCTTCTAGCTCTGGAAACACCATATATTTT

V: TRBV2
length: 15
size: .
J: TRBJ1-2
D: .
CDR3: CASRAVQMSGYGYTF
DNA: TGTGCCAGCAGGGCTGTACAGATGTCGGGCTATGGCTACACCTTC

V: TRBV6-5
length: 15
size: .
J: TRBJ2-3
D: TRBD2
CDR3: CASSSGLAETDTQYF
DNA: TGTGCCAGCAGTTCGGGACTAGCGGAGACAGATACGCAGTATTTT

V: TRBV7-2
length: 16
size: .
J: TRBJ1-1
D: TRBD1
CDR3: CASSFTGTGRNTEAFF
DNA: TGTGCCAGCAGCTTTACCGGGACAGGGCGCAACACTGAAGCTTTCTTT